This TCR beta chain is drawn from a study of Ad26.COV2.S vaccination and SARS-CoV-2 variants. Turning to the study itself: The donor participated in the COV1001 trial, in its Ad26.COV2.S arm. The authors gave Ad26.COV2.S intramuscularly, either once or twice 56 days apart.

Clones were sequenced by immunoSEQ multiplex PCR, and TCRdb holds only the in-frame ones, with some missing. This sample has 200,000 to 250,000 clones, with 85% to 90% found just once. The CDR3 is 14 amino acids. Germline assignment: CDR1 SQVTM and CDR2 ANQGSEA. Trimming pared 5 bases from V and 1 base from J, leaving 12 bases between. Treatment given: approximately 18 received Ad26.COV2.S at low or high dose, single or two shots; about 5 received placebo; per-sample allocation not given. Sampling was performed 63 days after the first vaccine or placebo injection. The donor's status was that of an adult aged 18-55 years in Boston.

Sequencing used peripheral blood, obtained in a trial of Ad26.COV2.S vaccine versus placebo. This clonotype was obtained from a person between 18 and 65 years old who received the Ad26.COV2.S COVID-19 vaccine or a placebo. The J gene is TRBJ2-4, the V gene TRBV29-1; D not certain. The CDR3 here is CSVWSSEAKNIQYF. In nucleotides, the CDR3 is TGCAGCGTTTGGTCTAGTGAGGCCAAAAACATTCAGTACTTC.